Here is one TCR beta chain with its context. The ends lost 1 base at V and 0 bases at J; junction bases unmatched: 8. CDR1 is SGHAT and CDR2 is FQNNGV in the germline V gene. This CDR3 is 17 amino acids long. This sample is drawn from a study of shared clonotypes between healthy human individuals. About the study: The donors, a couple of women and three men, were aged 18 to 49.

The repertoire was sequenced with immunoSEQ multiplex PCR; TCRdb's copy has only in-frame clones and lacks some. Of roughly 510,000 clones in the sample, approximately 79% were seen once. Healthy HIV-negative adults with no recent acute infections or vaccinations were recruited as donors. Genomic DNA, for the unsorted samples, came from some 100 million PBMCs. The sequencing input was PBMCs. The gene calls are TRBV11-2 and TRBJ1-2; 7 bases fit TRBD1. The sequence derives from a woman in her thirties or forties in good health. Some clones in this sample may be carry-over from other donors' samples. DNA of the CDR3: TGTGCCAGCAGCTTAGCGGGGGGGACAGTTACTAACTATGGCTACACCTTC. Translation: CASSLAGGTVTNYGYTF.